These 13 T cell receptor beta chains were all obtained from the same sample, sequenced in a study of OX40 agonist ivuxolimab in advanced cancers. The assay was immunoSEQ multiplex PCR, and TCRdb's table has in-frame clones only and misses some. The sample shows about 65,000 clones, over 85% of them seen only once. The starting material was CD4+ or CD8+ T cells sorted from blood, obtained in a trial of the OX40 agonist ivuxolimab. These receptors were collected from an adult with an advanced solid tumor such as melanoma, head and neck, liver or kidney cancer.

V usage is TRBV2 and J usage is TRBJ2-3; tentatively, D is TRBD2 (5 bases). Germline loops: CDR1 SNHLY, CDR2 FYNNEI. V was shortened by 4 bases and J by 4 bases, with 9 bases between the two germline ends. The CDR3 is made up of 13 amino acids. CDR3 loop: CASSVEGSDTQYF. CDR3 DNA sequence: TGTGCCAGCAGTGTCGAGGGTTCAGATACGCAGTATTTT. Using reference TRBV2 and TRBJ2-3 for the parts outside the CDR3, the full variable domain is EPEVTQTPSHQVTQMGQEVILRCVPISNHLYFYWYRQILGQKVEFLVSFYNNEISEKSEIFDDQFSVERPDGSNFTLKIRSTKLEDSAMYFCASSVEGSDTQYFGPGTRLTVL.

The chain is built from TRBV7-9 and TRBJ2-6; D ambiguous. The V and J ends lost 4 bases and 0 bases respectively, with 16 bases between them. CDR1 is SEHNR, CDR2 FQNEAQ, per germline (reference sequence). The CDR3 sequence is 18 residues long. The CDR3, as DNA: TGTGCCAGCAGCTCGAACCGGGCCCTATTCTCTGGGGCCAACGTCCTGACTTTC. This translates into CASSSNRALFSGANVLTF.

CDR3 DNA: TGTGCCAGCAGCCCCTCGGGCGGATACGAGCAGTACTTC. Translating gives CASSPSGGYEQYF. This chain uses TRBV7-9 with TRBJ2-7, with D hard to call. This CDR3 contains 13 residues. Germline assignment: CDR1 SEHNR and CDR2 FQNEAQ (reference sequence). V gave up 5 bases and J gave up 4 bases, with 12 bases separating them. The entire variable domain, with the rest obtained from reference TRBV7-9 and TRBJ2-7, is as follows: DTGVSQNPRHKITKRGQNVTFRCDPISEHNRLYWYRQTLGQGPEFLTYFQNEAQLEKSRLLSDRFSAERPKGSFSTLEIQRTEQGDSAMYLCASSPSGGYEQYFGPGTRLTVT.

The V gene is TRBV10-3, the J gene TRBJ1-6, with TRBD1 matching 7 bases. The CDR3 runs 12 residues. V lost 0 bases to trimming and J lost 15 bases; unmatched junction nucleotides: 2. CDR1 and CDR2 from the germline V gene are ENHRY and SYGVKD. CDR3: CAISESTGLLHF. CDR3 DNA sequence: TGTGCCATCAGTGAGTCGACAGGGCTCCTCCACTTT.

The V gene is TRBV18, the J gene TRBJ2-7; possibly TRBD1 for D (6 bases). The CDR3 has 14 amino acids. Germline CDR1 is KGHSH and CDR2 is LQKENI. V lost 4 bases and J lost 3, with 13 bases in between. As DNA, the CDR3 is TGTGCCAGCTCACAGCGACAGGACGACTACGAGCAGTACTTC. The encoded protein is CASSQRQDDYEQYF.

The chain couples TRBV11-1 to TRBJ2-7; TRBD1 matches at 9 bases. Unmatched junction bases numbered 11, after V lost 5 bases and J lost 0 bases. CDR3 length equals 17 residues. The germline V gene encodes CDR1 SGHAT and CDR2 FQDESV (reference sequence). CDR3 loop: CASSRPGTGTSSYEQYF. In DNA, the CDR3 is TGTGCCAGCAGCCGTCCCGGGACAGGGACGAGCTCCTACGAGCAGTACTTC. Based on the CDR3 plus reference TRBV11-1 and TRBJ2-7, the full variable domain is EAEVAQSPRYKITEKSQAVAFWCDPISGHATLYWYRQILGQGPELLVQFQDESVVDDSQLPKDRFSAERLKGVDSTLKIQPAELGDSAMYLCASSRPGTGTSSYEQYFGPGTRLTVT.

CDR3 sequence (DNA): TGTGCCAGCAGCTTAATAGCGGGCACAGATACGCAGTATTTT. Residues: CASSLIAGTDTQYF. V usage is TRBV7-9 and J usage is TRBJ2-3, with D possibly being TRBD2 (6 bases). Germline V gives CDR1 SEHNR, CDR2 FQNEAQ (reference sequence). V shed 2 bases and J shed 1 base, with 7 bases lying between them. This CDR3 is built from 14 residues. Using reference TRBV7-9 and TRBJ2-3 for the parts outside the CDR3, the full variable domain is DTGVSQNPRHKITKRGQNVTFRCDPISEHNRLYWYRQTLGQGPEFLTYFQNEAQLEKSRLLSDRFSAERPKGSFSTLEIQRTEQGDSAMYLCASSLIAGTDTQYFGPGTRLTVL.

The chain links TRBV5-1 to TRBJ1-4; D not certain. Between the trimmed V and J ends, which lost 3 bases and 14 bases, there was a span of 14 bases. The CDR3 contains 12 residues. Germline CDR1 reads SGHRS; CDR2 reads YFSETQ. The CDR3 loop reads CASSWTGGTLFF. The CDR3, as DNA: TGCGCCAGCAGCTGGACGGGAGGAACGCTGTTTTTT.

The chain has TRBV9 and TRBJ2-3, with 7 bases matching TRBD2. Per germline, CDR1 SGDLS and CDR2 YYNGEE. This CDR3 has 15 residues. The J segment lost 4 bases and the V segment lost 0 bases, leaving 5 bases of the junction unmatched. The CDR3 DNA sequence: TGTGCCAGCAGCGTAGGCACTAGCGTTGCAGATACGCAGTATTTT. Its protein product is CASSVGTSVADTQYF.

This clone appeared once. V usage is TRBV11-2 and J usage is TRBJ1-3, with TRBD1 matching 7 bases. The CDR3 runs 15 residues. Germline assignment: CDR1 SGHAT and CDR2 FQNNGV. After removal of 5 bases from V and 4 bases from J, the junction contained 8 bases not matched to a gene. The CDR3 here is CASSPKGARGNTIYF. The DNA for the CDR3 is TGTGCCAGCAGCCCGAAGGGGGCGCGGGGAAACACCATATATTTT.

The count of this clone is one. This chain uses TRBV5-6 with TRBJ2-7; maybe TRBD1 (6 bases). Germline values: CDR1 SGHDT, CDR2 YYEEEE. This CDR3 is built from 14 residues. Trimming took 1 base from V and 3 from J, leaving 11 bases between them. CDR3 region: CASSLFGQHYEQYF. CDR3 coding DNA: TGTGCCAGCAGCTTGTTTGGACAGCACTACGAGCAGTACTTC.

The chain combines TRBV6-5 with TRBJ1-5; 8 bases are a match to TRBD1. The CDR3 is 13 amino acids. Losses at the gene ends were 5 bases for V and 5 bases for J; bases not matched to a gene: 2. Germline V CDR1 and CDR2: MNHEY, SVGAGI. This chain's CDR3 is CASSGQGDQPQHF. The CDR3 region has the DNA TGTGCCAGCAGTGGACAGGGTGATCAGCCCCAGCATTTT.

This clone was observed a single time. The chain recombines TRBV15 with TRBJ1-4; no clear D. V was shortened by 0 bases and J by 11 bases, with 7 bases between the two germline ends. Germline CDR1 is LNHNV and CDR2 is YYDKDF (reference sequence). CDR3 length: 12 residues. The CDR3 reads CATSRDIRKLFF. CDR3 nucleotides: TGTGCCACCAGCAGAGATATCCGGAAACTGTTTTTT. Filled out from reference TRBV15 and TRBJ1-4, the complete variable domain reads DAMVIQNPRYQVTQFGKPVTLSCSQTLNHNVMYWYQQKSSQAPKLLFHYYDKDFNNEADTPDNFQSRRPNTSFCFLDIRSPGLGDTAMYLCATSRDIRKLFFGSGTQLSVL.